This is a list of T cell receptor beta chains from one sample in a study of T cell repertoires in cytomegalovirus infection. TCRdb re-analysed the reads in MiXCR, keeping a single row per CDR3 protein. This table has approximately 500,000 distinct CDR3 sequences, roughly 29% appearing once. Sequences were obtained from PBMCs. These receptors came from a human donor in good health (CMV status not recorded). Some clones in this sample may be carry-over from other donors' samples. Both conserved end residues are part of each CDR3. A D gene is named only where the DNA matches it firmly. Only some rows state a clone size, as once, few, many or a class for expanded clones.

>TRBV7-2|TRBJ2-1|TRBD2|-
CASSLGRASGRIYNEQFF
TGTGCCAGCAGCTTAGGGCGGGCTAGCGGGAGAATCTACAATGAGCAGTTCTTC
>TRBV13|TRBJ1-1|-|few
CASSHNTEAFF
TGTGCCAGTAGTCACAACACTGAAGCTTTCTTT
>TRBV11-2|TRBJ2-2|TRBD1|many
CASSLAAGGRTGELFF
TGTGCCAGCAGCTTAGCGGCAGGGGGCCGGACCGGGGAGCTGTTTTTT
>TRBV19|TRBJ1-1|TRBD1|few
CASSIDGGTANTEAFF
TGTGCCAGTAGTATAGATGGTGGGACAGCGAACACTGAAGCTTTCTTT
>TRBV12-3/TRBV12-4|TRBJ2-2|-|-
CASSLQVGELFF
TGTGCCAGCAGTTTACAGGTCGGGGAGCTGTTTTTT
>TRBV4-3|TRBJ2-1|TRBD2|few
CASSQEPPGTSHYNEQFF
TGCGCCAGCAGCCAGGAACCCCCCGGGACTAGCCACTACAATGAGCAGTTCTTC
>TRBV7-2|TRBJ2-1|-|-
CASSSAGRGQPYEQFF
TGTGCCAGCAGCTCCGCCGGACGGGGACAACCATATGAGCAGTTCTTC
>TRBV28|TRBJ1-5|-|-
CASSLLGTPGNQPQHF
TGTGCCAGCAGTTTACTCGGGACGCCGGGCAATCAGCCCCAGCATTTT
>TRBV12-3/TRBV12-4|TRBJ1-4|TRBD1|-
CASSWGQLHEKLFF
TGTGCCAGCAGTTGGGGACAGCTACACGAAAAACTGTTTTTT
>TRBV7-2|TRBJ2-2|-|many
CASSWNVGSDTGELFF
TGTGCCAGCAGCTGGAACGTCGGCTCGGACACCGGGGAGCTGTTTTTT
>TRBV11-1|TRBJ1-1|-|few
CASSLEPGWDTEAFF
TGTGCCAGCAGCTTAGAACCCGGCTGGGACACTGAAGCTTTCTTT
>TRBV6-2/TRBV6-3|TRBJ2-3|-|-
CASSYLSEKYF
TGTGCCAGCAGTTACCTGTCGGAAAAGTATTTT
>TRBV7-9|TRBJ2-5|-|few
CASMPGGGWETQYF
TGTGCCAGCATGCCTGGAGGGGGCTGGGAGACCCAGTACTTC
>TRBV7-2|TRBJ2-3|-|few
CASSLGVVTDTQYF
TGTGCCAGCAGCTTAGGAGTCGTCACAGATACGCAGTATTTT
>TRBV4-3|TRBJ2-1|-|-
CASSQDRRAYNEQFF
TGCGCCAGCAGCCAAGATCGTCGGGCCTACAATGAGCAGTTCTTC
>TRBV25-1|TRBJ2-1|-|-
CASSDGGTYNEQFF
TGTGCCAGCAGTGACGGGGGCACGTACAATGAGCAGTTCTTC
>TRBV7-2|TRBJ1-1|-|many
CASSPRQDSTEAFF
TGTGCCAGCAGCCCCCGACAGGATTCCACTGAAGCTTTCTTT
>TRBV10-3|TRBJ2-3|TRBD2|few
CAISAERGLSTDTQYF
TGTGCCATCAGTGCAGAGCGGGGACTTAGCACAGATACGCAGTATTTT
>TRBV6-8|TRBJ2-1|TRBD2|-
CASTTGLASHNEQFF
TGTGCCAGCACCACGGGACTAGCGTCACACAATGAGCAGTTCTTC
>TRBV24-1|TRBJ2-3|TRBD2|few
CATSDLTSGRAKADTQYF
TGTGCCACCAGTGATTTAACTAGCGGGAGGGCCAAAGCGGATACGCAGTATTTT
>TRBV28|TRBJ2-1|-|-
CASSFSLGRVGNEQFF
TGTGCCAGCAGTTTTTCCCTGGGCAGAGTAGGGAATGAGCAGTTCTTC
>TRBV5-5|TRBJ2-7|-|-
CASSLGHRRNYEQYF
TGTGCCAGCAGCTTGGGGCACCGTAGAAACTACGAGCAGTACTTC
>TRBV12-3/TRBV12-4|TRBJ1-5|TRBD1|many
CASSFGQGGNQPQHF
TGTGCCAGCAGTTTTGGACAGGGGGGAAATCAGCCCCAGCATTTT
>TRBV4-1|TRBJ1-2|TRBD1|-
CASSQDAGTDYGYTF
TGCGCCAGCAGCCAGGATGCCGGGACAGATTATGGCTACACCTTC
>TRBV12-3/TRBV12-4|TRBJ2-1|-|-
CASRGTGGSEQFF
TGTGCCAGCAGGGGGACTGGGGGTAGTGAGCAGTTCTTC
>TRBV6-2/TRBV6-3|TRBJ2-2|-|-
CASSYRVMTGELFF
TGTGCCAGCAGTTACAGGGTTATGACCGGGGAGCTGTTTTTT
>TRBV15|TRBJ2-3|-|few
CATAVGRDTQYF
TGTGCCACCGCGGTCGGCCGCGATACGCAGTATTTT
>TRBV10-3|TRBJ2-6|TRBD1|-
CAIRQPGTGNSGANVLTF
TGTGCCATCAGACAACCCGGGACAGGAAACTCTGGGGCCAACGTCCTGACTTTC
>TRBV5-6|TRBJ2-1|-|-
CASSLGALQWDNEQFF
TGTGCCAGCAGCTTGGGGGCCTTGCAGTGGGACAATGAGCAGTTCTTC
>TRBV4-1|TRBJ1-1|-|-
CASSPSGAEAFF
TGCGCCAGCAGTCCCTCTGGGGCTGAAGCTTTCTTT
>TRBV10-3|TRBJ2-3|-|-
CAIRPEGSDTQYF
TGTGCCATCAGGCCCGAAGGGTCGGATACGCAGTATTTT
>TRBV6-2/TRBV6-3|TRBJ2-7|TRBD2|-
CASRTREGTYEQYF
TGTGCCAGCCGGACGCGGGAGGGTACCTACGAGCAGTACTTC
>TRBV11-2|TRBJ2-1|TRBD2|many
CASSLGGGTSSYNEQFF
TGTGCCAGCAGCTTAGGGGGTGGGACTAGCAGCTACAATGAGCAGTTCTTC
>TRBV6-6|TRBJ2-5|TRBD2|-
CASRTGGGETQYF
TGTGCCAGCCGAACGGGGGGTGGAGAGACCCAGTACTTC
>TRBV20-1|TRBJ2-2|-|-
CSAHSRNTGELFF
TGCAGTGCCCATTCTCGGAACACCGGGGAGCTGTTTTTT
>TRBV19|TRBJ1-2|-|-
CASSIDPAVGYTF
TGTGCCAGTAGTATAGATCCGGCAGTTGGCTACACCTTC
>TRBV6-2/TRBV6-3|TRBJ1-1|-|-
CASRRDLLGMAEAFF
TGTGCCAGCAGAAGGGACCTACTAGGAATGGCTGAAGCTTTCTTT
>TRBV7-6|TRBJ2-1|TRBD2|many
CASSPISGTSYNEQFF
TGTGCCAGCAGCCCAATTAGCGGGACCTCCTACAATGAGCAGTTCTTC
>TRBV5-4|TRBJ2-1|TRBD2|few
CASSLVSSGSEQFF
TGTGCCAGCAGCTTGGTGTCTAGCGGGAGTGAGCAGTTCTTC
>TRBV19|TRBJ1-2|TRBD1|-
CASSFQGAGDYGYTF
TGTGCCAGTAGTTTTCAGGGGGCTGGAGACTATGGCTACACCTTC
>TRBV12-3/TRBV12-4|TRBJ2-7|-|-
CASTYSGGYEQYF
TGTGCCAGCACCTATTCCGGGGGCTACGAGCAGTACTTC
>TRBV7-2|TRBJ1-4|-|-
CASSPRLALGEKLFF
TGTGCCAGCAGCCCTCGCTTGGCGCTAGGTGAAAAACTGTTTTTT
>TRBV27|TRBJ1-5|-|-
CASSLYGDQPQHF
TGTGCCAGCAGTTTATATGGGGATCAGCCCCAGCATTTT
>TRBV11-3|TRBJ2-5|-|-
CASSLGRRQETQYF
TGTGCCAGCAGCTTAGGACGGAGACAAGAGACCCAGTACTTC
>TRBV7-6|TRBJ2-1|TRBD2|many
CASSLNGYGEGRLEQFF
TGTGCCAGCAGCTTAAATGGTTACGGGGAGGGCCGTTTGGAGCAGTTCTTC
>TRBV18|TRBJ2-3|TRBD2|-
CASSPVSGSLSDTQYF
TGTGCCAGCTCACCTGTAAGCGGGAGTTTATCAGATACGCAGTATTTT
>TRBV27|TRBJ1-4|-|few
CASSLVPGGGKLFF
TGTGCCAGCAGTTTGGTGCCGGGGGGGGGAAAACTGTTTTTT